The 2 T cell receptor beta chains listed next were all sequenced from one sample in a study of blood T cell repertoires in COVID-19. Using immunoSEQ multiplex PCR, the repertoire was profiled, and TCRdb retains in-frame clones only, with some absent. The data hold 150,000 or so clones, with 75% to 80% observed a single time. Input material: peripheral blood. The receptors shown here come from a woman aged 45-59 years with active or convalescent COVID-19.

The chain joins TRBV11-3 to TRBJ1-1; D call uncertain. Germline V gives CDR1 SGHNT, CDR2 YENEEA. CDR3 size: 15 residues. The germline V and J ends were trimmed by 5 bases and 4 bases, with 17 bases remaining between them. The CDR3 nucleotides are TGTGCCAGCAGCACTAGACATATCTCAGGCACTGAAGCTTTCTTT. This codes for CASSTRHISGTEAFF.

In nucleotides, the CDR3 is TGTGCCACCAGCAGAGAGACTAGCGGGAGATACAATGAGCAGTTCTTC. The encoded protein is CATSRETSGRYNEQFF. The rearrangement uses TRBV15 and TRBJ2-1; 12 positions agree with TRBD2. This CDR3 is 16 amino acids long. J lost 4 bases, V lost 0 bases, and 1 base had no gene match. The V gene's germline CDR1 is LNHNV and CDR2 YYDKDF (reference sequence). The full variable domain, its missing parts supplied by reference TRBV15 and TRBJ2-1, is DAMVIQNPRYQVTQFGKPVTLSCSQTLNHNVMYWYQQKSSQAPKLLFHYYDKDFNNEADTPDNFQSRRPNTSFCFLDIRSPGLGDTAMYLCATSRETSGRYNEQFFGPGTRLTVL.